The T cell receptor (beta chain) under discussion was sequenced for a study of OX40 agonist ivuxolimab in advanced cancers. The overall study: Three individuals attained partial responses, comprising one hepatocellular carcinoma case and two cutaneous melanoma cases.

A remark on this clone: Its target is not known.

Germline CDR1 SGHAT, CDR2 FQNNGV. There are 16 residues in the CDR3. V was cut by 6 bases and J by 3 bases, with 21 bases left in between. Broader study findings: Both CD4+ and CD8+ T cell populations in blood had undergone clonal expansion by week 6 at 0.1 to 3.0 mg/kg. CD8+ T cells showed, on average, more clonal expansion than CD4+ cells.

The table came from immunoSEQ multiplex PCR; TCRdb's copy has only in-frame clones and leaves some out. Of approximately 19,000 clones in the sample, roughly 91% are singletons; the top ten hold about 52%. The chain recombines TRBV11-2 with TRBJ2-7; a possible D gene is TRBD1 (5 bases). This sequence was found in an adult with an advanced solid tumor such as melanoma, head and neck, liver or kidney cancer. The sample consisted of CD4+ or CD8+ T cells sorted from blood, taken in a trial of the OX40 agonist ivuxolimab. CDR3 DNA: TGTGCCAGCAGGCTCGGACATCAACTCGGGTACTACGAGCAGTACTTC. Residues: CASRLGHQLGYYEQYF. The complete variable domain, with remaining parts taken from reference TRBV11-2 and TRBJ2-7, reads EAGVAQSPRYKIIEKRQSVAFWCNPISGHATLYWYQQILGQGPKLLIQFQNNGVVDDSQLPKDRFSAERLKGVDSTLKIQPAKLEDSAVYLCASRLGHQLGYYEQYFGPGTRLTVT.